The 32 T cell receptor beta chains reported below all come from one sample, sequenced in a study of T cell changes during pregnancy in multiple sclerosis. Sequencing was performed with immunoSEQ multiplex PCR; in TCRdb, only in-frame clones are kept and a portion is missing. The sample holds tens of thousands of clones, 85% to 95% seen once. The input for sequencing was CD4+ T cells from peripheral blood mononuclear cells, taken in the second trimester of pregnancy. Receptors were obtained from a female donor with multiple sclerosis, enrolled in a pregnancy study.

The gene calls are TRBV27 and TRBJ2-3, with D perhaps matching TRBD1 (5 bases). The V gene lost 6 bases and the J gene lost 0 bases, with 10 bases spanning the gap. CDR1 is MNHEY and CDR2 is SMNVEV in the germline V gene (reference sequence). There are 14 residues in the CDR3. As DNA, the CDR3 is TGTGCCAGCAGGCGACAGACTAGCACAGATACGCAGTATTTT. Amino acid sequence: CASRRQTSTDTQYF.

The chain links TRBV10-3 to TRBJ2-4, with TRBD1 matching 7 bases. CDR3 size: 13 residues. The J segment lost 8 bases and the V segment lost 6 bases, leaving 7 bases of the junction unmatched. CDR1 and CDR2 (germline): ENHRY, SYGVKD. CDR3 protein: CAIRGDSRHIQYF. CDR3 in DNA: TGTGCCATCAGGGGGGACAGTAGGCACATTCAGTACTTC.

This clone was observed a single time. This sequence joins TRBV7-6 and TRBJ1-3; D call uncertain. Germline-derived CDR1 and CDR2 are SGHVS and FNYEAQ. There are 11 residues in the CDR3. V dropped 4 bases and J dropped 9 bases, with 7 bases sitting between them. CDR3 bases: TGTGCCAGCAGCTCCGTCGGCACCATATATTTT. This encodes CASSSVGTIYF.

In DNA, the CDR3 is TGCGCCAGCAGCCAAGATAGTAACAGTCGGTGGGCTTTCTTT. As protein: CASSQDSNSRWAFF. This sequence joins TRBV4-3 and TRBJ1-1; D remains ambiguous. The V gene's germline CDR1 is LGHNA and CDR2 YSLEER. V lost 0 bases and J 11 bases, leaving 16 bases between the germline ends. The CDR3 has 14 residues.

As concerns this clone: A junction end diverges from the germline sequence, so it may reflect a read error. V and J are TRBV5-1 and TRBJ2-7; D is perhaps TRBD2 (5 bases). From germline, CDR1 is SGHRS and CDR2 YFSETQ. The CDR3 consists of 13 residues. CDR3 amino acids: CASSLTGNYGQYF. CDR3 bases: TGCGCCAGCAGCTTGACGGGAAACTACGGGCAGTACTTC.

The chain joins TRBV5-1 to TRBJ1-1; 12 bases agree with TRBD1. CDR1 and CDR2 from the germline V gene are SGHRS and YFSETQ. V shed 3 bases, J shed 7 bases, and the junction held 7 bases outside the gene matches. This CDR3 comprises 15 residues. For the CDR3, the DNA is TGCGCCAGCAGCTCTTCCGGGACAGGGGGCCTTGAAGCTTTCTTT. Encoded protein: CASSSSGTGGLEAFF.

The CDR3 sequence: CASSPGFTGELFF. In DNA form, the CDR3 reads TGTGCCAGCAGCCCCGGTTTCACCGGGGAGCTGTTTTTT. J is TRBJ2-2 and V is TRBV7-3; D is ambiguous. The CDR3 loop spans 13 amino acids. Trimming shortened V by 5 bases and J by 4 bases, and 8 bases separated the two germline ends. Germline CDR1 reads SGHTA; CDR2 reads FQGTGA.

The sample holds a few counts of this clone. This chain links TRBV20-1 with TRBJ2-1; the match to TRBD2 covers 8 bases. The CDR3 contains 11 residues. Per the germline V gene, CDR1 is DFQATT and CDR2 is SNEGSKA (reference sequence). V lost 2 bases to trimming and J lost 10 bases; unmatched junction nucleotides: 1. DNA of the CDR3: TGCAGTGCTAGAAGGACTAGCGAGCAGTTCTTC. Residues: CSARRTSEQFF.

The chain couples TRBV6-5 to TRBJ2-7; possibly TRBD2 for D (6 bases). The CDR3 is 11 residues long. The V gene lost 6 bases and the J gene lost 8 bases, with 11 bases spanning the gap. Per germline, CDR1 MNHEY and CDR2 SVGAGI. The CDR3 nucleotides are TGTGCCAGCAGCTACCTAGCGAAGCAGTACTTC. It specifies CASSYLAKQYF.

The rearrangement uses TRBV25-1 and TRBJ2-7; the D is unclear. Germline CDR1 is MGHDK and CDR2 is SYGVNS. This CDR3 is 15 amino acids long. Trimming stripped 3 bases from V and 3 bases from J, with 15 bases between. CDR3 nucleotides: TGTGCCAGCAGTGATTCAGTTTCCTTCCACTACGAGCAGTACTTC. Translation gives CASSDSVSFHYEQYF.

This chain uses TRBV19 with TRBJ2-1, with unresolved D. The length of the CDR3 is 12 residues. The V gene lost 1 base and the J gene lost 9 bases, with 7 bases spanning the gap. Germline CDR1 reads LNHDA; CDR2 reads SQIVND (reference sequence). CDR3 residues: CASSIGHREQFF. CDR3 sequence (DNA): TGTGCCAGTAGTATAGGACATCGTGAGCAGTTCTTC.

CDR3 DNA: TGCGCCAGCGACAGGGGTACTAGCACAGATACGCAGTATTTT. Translated: CASDRGTSTDTQYF. This chain links TRBV5-1 with TRBJ2-3, with 8 nucleotides matching TRBD1. Germline CDR1 reads SGHRS; CDR2 reads YFSETQ. The CDR3 spans 14 residues. The J segment lost 0 bases and the V segment lost 7 bases, leaving 4 bases of the junction unmatched. The full variable domain, with the rest looked up from reference TRBV5-1 and TRBJ2-3, is KAGVTQTPRYLIKTRGQQVTLSCSPISGHRSVSWYQQTPGQGLQFLFEYFSETQRNKGNFPGRFSGRQFSNSRSEMNVSTLELGDSALYLCASDRGTSTDTQYFGPGTRLTVL.

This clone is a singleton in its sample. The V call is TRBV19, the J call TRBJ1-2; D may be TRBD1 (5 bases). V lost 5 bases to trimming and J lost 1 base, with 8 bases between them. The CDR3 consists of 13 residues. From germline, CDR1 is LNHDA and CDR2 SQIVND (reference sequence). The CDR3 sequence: CASSLGLNYGYTF. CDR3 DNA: TGTGCCAGTAGTTTGGGACTTAACTATGGCTACACCTTC. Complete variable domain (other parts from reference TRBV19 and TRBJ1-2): DGGITQSPKYLFRKEGQNVTLSCEQNLNHDAMYWYRQDPGQGLRLIYYSQIVNDFQKGDIAEGYSVSREKKESFPLTVTSAQKNPTAFYLCASSLGLNYGYTFGSGTRLTVV.

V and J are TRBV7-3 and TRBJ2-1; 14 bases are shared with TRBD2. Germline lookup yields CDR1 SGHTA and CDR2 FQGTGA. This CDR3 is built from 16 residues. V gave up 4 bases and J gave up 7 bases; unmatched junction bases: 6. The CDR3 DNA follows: TGTGCCAGCAGCTCCAGACTAGCGGGGGGGTCTAATGAGCAGTTCTTC. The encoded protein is CASSSRLAGGSNEQFF.

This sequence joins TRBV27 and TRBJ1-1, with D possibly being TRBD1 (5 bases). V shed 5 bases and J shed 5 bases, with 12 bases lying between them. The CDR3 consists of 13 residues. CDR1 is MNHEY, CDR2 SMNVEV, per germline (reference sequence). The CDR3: CASSPRGGTEAFF. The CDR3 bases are TGTGCCAGCAGTCCTCGGGGGGGAACTGAAGCTTTCTTT.

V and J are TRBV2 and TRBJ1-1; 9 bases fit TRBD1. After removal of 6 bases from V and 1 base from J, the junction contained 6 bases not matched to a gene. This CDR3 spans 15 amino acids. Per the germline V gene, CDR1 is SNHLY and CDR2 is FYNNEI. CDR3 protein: CASRARTGANTEAFF. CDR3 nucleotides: TGTGCCAGCAGGGCTCGGACAGGGGCGAACACTGAAGCTTTCTTT. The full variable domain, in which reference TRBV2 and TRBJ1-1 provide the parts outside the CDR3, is EPEVTQTPSHQVTQMGQEVILRCVPISNHLYFYWYRQILGQKVEFLVSFYNNEISEKSEIFDDQFSVERPDGSNFTLKIRSTKLEDSAMYFCASRARTGANTEAFFGQGTRLTVV.

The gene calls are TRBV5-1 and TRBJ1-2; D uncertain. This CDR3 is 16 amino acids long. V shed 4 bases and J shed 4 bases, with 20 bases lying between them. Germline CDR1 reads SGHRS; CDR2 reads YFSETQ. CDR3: CASSASWEGKSYGYTF. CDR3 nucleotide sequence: TGCGCCAGCAGCGCTTCGTGGGAGGGCAAGAGCTATGGCTACACCTTC.

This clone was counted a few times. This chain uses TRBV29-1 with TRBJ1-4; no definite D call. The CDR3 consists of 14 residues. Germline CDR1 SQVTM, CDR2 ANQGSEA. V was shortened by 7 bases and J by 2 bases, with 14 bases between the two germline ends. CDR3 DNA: TGCAGCGCTACCTTCGGGGAGACTAATGAAAAACTGTTTTTT. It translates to CSATFGETNEKLFF.

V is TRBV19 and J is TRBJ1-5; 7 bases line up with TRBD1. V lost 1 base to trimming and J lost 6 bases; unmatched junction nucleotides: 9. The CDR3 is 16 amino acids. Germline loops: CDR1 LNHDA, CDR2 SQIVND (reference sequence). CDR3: CASSIASLGGGQPQHF. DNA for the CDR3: TGTGCCAGTAGTATAGCTTCCCTAGGGGGCGGTCAGCCCCAGCATTTT.

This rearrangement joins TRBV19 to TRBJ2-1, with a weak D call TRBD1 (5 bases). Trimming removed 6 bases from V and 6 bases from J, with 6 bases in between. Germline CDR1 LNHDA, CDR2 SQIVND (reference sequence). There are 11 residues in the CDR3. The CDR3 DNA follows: TGTGCCAGTAGAAGGGGCAATGAGCAGTTCTTC. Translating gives CASRRGNEQFF.

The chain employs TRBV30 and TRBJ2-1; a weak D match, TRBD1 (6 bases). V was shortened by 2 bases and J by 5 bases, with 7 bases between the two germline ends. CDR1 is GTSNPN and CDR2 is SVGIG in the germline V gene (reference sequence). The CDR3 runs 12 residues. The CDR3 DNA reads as TGTGCCTGGAGTTGGACAGACAATGAGCAGTTCTTC. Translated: CAWSWTDNEQFF.

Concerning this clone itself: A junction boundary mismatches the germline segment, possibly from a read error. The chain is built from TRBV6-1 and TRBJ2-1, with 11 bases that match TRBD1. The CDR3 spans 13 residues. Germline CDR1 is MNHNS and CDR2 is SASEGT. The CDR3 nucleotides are TGTGCCAGTAGTGGACAGGGGGCAAATGAGCAGTTCTTC. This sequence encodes CASSGQGANEQFF.

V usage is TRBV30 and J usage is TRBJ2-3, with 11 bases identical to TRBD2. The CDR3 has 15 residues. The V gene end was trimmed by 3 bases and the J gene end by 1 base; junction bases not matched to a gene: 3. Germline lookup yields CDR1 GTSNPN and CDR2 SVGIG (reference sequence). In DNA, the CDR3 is TGTGCCTGGAGACTTAGCGGGGGGGGCACAGATACGCAGTATTTT. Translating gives CAWRLSGGGTDTQYF.

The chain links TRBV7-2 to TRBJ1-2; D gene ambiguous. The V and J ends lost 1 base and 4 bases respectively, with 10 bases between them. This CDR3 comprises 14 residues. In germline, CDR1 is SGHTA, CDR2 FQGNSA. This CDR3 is CASSLDYTSYGYTF. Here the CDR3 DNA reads TGTGCCAGCAGCTTAGATTACACTAGCTATGGCTACACCTTC.

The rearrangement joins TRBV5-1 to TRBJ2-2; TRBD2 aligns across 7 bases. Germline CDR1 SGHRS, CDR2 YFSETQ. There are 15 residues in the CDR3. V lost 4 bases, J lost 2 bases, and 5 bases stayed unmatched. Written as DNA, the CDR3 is TGCGCCAGCAGCCGCCGGACTAGTAACACCGGGGAGCTGTTTTTT. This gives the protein CASSRRTSNTGELFF.

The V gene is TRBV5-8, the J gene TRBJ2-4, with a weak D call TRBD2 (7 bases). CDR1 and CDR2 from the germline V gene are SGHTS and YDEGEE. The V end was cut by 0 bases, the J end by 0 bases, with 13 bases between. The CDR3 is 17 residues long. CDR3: CASSLAFGGQAKNIQYF. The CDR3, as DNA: TGTGCCAGCAGCTTGGCTTTCGGGGGGCAAGCCAAAAACATTCAGTACTTC.

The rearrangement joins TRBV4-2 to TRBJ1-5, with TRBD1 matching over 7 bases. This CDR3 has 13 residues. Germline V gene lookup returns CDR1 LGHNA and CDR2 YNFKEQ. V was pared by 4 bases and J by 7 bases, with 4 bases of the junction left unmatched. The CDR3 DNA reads TGTGCCAGCAGCCCCGACAGGGAGCAGCCCCAGCATTTT. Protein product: CASSPDREQPQHF.

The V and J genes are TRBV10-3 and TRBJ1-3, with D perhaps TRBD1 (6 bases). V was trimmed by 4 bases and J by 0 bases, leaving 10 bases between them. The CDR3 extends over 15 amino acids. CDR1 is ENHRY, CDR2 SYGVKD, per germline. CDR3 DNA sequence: TGTGCCATCAGTGGGACAGCCTTCTCTGGAAACACCATATATTTT. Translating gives CAISGTAFSGNTIYF.

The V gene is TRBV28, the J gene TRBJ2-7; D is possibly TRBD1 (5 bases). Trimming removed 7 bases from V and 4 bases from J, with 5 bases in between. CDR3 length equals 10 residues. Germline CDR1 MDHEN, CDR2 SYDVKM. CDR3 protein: CASKGYEQYF. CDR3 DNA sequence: TGTGCCAGCAAGGGGTACGAGCAGTACTTC.

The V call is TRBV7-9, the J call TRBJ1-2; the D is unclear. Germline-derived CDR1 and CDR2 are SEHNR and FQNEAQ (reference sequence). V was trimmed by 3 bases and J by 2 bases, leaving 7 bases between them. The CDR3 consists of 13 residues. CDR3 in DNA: TGTGCCAGCAGCTTTTCCGGGAACTATGGCTACACCTTC. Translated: CASSFSGNYGYTF.

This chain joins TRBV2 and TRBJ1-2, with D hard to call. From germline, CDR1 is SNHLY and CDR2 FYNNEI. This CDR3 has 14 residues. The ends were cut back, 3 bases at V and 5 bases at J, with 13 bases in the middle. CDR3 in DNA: TGTGCCAGCAGTGAGCAGGTCTTCATTTATGGCTACACCTTC. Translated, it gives CASSEQVFIYGYTF.

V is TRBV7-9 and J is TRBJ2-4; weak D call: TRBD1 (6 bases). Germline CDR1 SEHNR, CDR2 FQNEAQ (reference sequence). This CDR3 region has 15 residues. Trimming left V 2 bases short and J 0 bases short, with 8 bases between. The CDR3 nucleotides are TGTGCCAGCAGCTTAAGGGGGACAGCCAAAAACATTCAGTACTTC. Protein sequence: CASSLRGTAKNIQYF. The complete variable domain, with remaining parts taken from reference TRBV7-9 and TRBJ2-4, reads DTGVSQNPRHKITKRGQNVTFRCDPISEHNRLYWYRQTLGQGPEFLTYFQNEAQLEKSRLLSDRFSAERPKGSFSTLEIQRTEQGDSAMYLCASSLRGTAKNIQYFGAGTRLSVL.